Listed here are 26 T cell receptor beta chains from one sample, sequenced in a study of blood T cell repertoires in COVID-19. The data were produced by immunoSEQ multiplex PCR, yet TCRdb's version contains in-frame clones alone and is incomplete. This table holds about 430,000 clones, roughly 90% found once. The sequenced material came from PBMCs or T cells enriched from blood (not recorded which). Receptor source: a woman younger than 30 who had been exposed to COVID-19.

This chain links TRBV7-7 with TRBJ2-1, with D possibly being TRBD2 (6 bases). The germline V gene encodes CDR1 SSHAT and CDR2 FNYEAQ (reference sequence). The CDR3 consists of 13 residues. Between the trimmed V and J ends, which lost 0 bases and 9 bases, there was a span of 9 bases. The chain's CDR3 is CASSLALGGEQFF. CDR3 DNA: TGTGCCAGCAGCTTAGCGCTGGGGGGTGAGCAGTTCTTC.

The chain uses TRBV7-2 and TRBJ2-5; 7 bases map to TRBD1. V lost 0 bases and J lost 3; bases outside the gene matches: 1. CDR1 is SGHTA and CDR2 is FQGNSA in the germline V gene. The CDR3 is 14 amino acids. The CDR3 is CASSLAGQKETQYF. CDR3 nucleotide sequence: TGTGCCAGCAGCTTAGCGGGACAGAAAGAGACCCAGTACTTC.

Turning to this clone: The same CDR3 is also encoded by other DNA sequences in this sample. This sequence joins TRBV19 and TRBJ2-3; D uncertain. The CDR3 spans 14 residues. Trimming pared 5 bases from V and 0 bases from J, leaving 9 bases between. From germline, CDR1 is LNHDA and CDR2 SQIVND (reference sequence). CDR3 in amino acids: CASSPGRSTDTQYF. The DNA for the CDR3 is TGTGCCAGTAGTCCAGGTCGGAGCACAGATACGCAGTATTTT.

This chain joins TRBV19 and TRBJ2-1; 13 bases are shared with TRBD2. Germline assignment: CDR1 LNHDA and CDR2 SQIVND (reference sequence). With 8 bases clipped from V and 8 bases from J, the junction kept 12 bases outside the gene matches. The CDR3 has 16 amino acids. Here the CDR3 reads CASLPPGLAGSDEQFF. The DNA of the CDR3 is TGTGCCAGTCTACCCCCGGGACTAGCGGGGAGCGATGAGCAGTTCTTC.

CDR3 nucleotide sequence: TGTGCCAGTACTCAGGGGACGGTAAACTATGGCTACACCTTC. As protein: CASTQGTVNYGYTF. This sequence joins TRBV19 and TRBJ1-2, with D possibly matching TRBD1 (6 bases). The CDR3 has 14 amino acids. The ends were cut back, 7 bases at V and 2 bases at J, with 14 bases in the middle. Germline V gives CDR1 LNHDA, CDR2 SQIVND (reference sequence).

The chain uses TRBV19 and TRBJ2-5; the D gene is possibly TRBD2 (6 bases). The CDR3 runs to 14 residues. Trimming left V 5 bases short and J 5 bases short, with 15 bases between. Germline CDR1 and CDR2: LNHDA and SQIVND (reference sequence). CDR3 DNA sequence: TGTGCCAGTAGTCCGGCGTTGGCGGGGGAGACCCAGTACTTC. Protein product: CASSPALAGETQYF.

This clone came up once. This chain uses TRBV4-2 with TRBJ2-7; 8 nucleotides match TRBD2. Trimming at V came to 1 base and at J to 3 bases, leaving 5 bases not matched to a gene. CDR1 LGHNA and CDR2 YNFKEQ come from the germline V gene. The CDR3 has 15 residues. Written as DNA, the CDR3 is TGTGCCAGCAGCCAAGCCGACACTAGCGGCTACGAGCAGTACTTC. Its translation is CASSQADTSGYEQYF.

This clone is a singleton in its sample. The V call is TRBV5-1, the J call TRBJ1-6; D may be TRBD1 (6 bases). V gave up 4 bases and J gave up 8 bases, with 16 bases separating them. The germline CDR1 and CDR2 sequences are SGHRS and YFSETQ. The CDR3 totals 15 residues. The CDR3 nucleotides read TGCGCCAGCAGCCCCTGGGGGGGCGTGGATTCACCCCTCCACTTT. Amino acids: CASSPWGGVDSPLHF.

The V call is TRBV4-2, the J call TRBJ1-2, with 8 bases aligning to TRBD1. The CDR3 sequence is 17 residues long. Germline CDR1 and CDR2: LGHNA and YNFKEQ. Trimming cost V 0 bases and J 2 bases; bases outside gene matches: 8. The CDR3 is CASSQDSRQGWNYGYTF. CDR3 DNA: TGTGCCAGCAGCCAAGATTCGAGACAGGGGTGGAACTATGGCTACACCTTC.

This chain links TRBV15 with TRBJ2-7; a weak D match, TRBD1 (5 bases). Trimming cost V 0 bases and J 7 bases, with 10 bases left between them. There are 13 residues in the CDR3. Per germline, CDR1 LNHNV and CDR2 YYDKDF (reference sequence). The CDR3 loop reads CATSRDRGREQYF. CDR3 bases: TGTGCCACCAGCAGAGATAGGGGTAGGGAGCAGTACTTC.

The rearrangement joins TRBV28 to TRBJ2-3; 13 nucleotides align to TRBD2. This CDR3 comprises 17 residues. Trimming cost V 3 bases and J 6 bases; bases outside gene matches: 9. Germline assignment: CDR1 MDHEN and CDR2 SYDVKM. The DNA of the CDR3 is TGTGCCAGCAGTTTTGTAACTAGCGGGGGGGTTCGGGATACGCAGTATTTT. Translated: CASSFVTSGGVRDTQYF.

V gene TRBV6-5 combines with J gene TRBJ1-5, with D possibly being TRBD1 (6 bases). V lost 8 bases and J lost 3, with 17 bases in between. This CDR3 has 15 residues. The germline CDR1 and CDR2 sequences are MNHEY and SVGAGI. CDR3 region: CASAGTPITNQPQHF. The CDR3 DNA follows: TGTGCCAGCGCCGGGACACCTATAACCAATCAGCCCCAGCATTTT.

V and J are TRBV5-5 and TRBJ1-5; TRBD1 might be the D (5 bases). Trimming cost V 0 bases and J 8 bases, with 12 bases left between them. Germline V lookup: CDR1 SGHKS, CDR2 YYEKEE (reference sequence). This CDR3 is built from 14 residues. CDR3 residues: CASSLDGGEKPQHF. DNA of the CDR3: TGTGCCAGCAGCTTGGATGGAGGGGAAAAGCCCCAGCATTTT.

The chain carries TRBV28 and TRBJ1-5; 9 positions match TRBD1. The V gene end was trimmed by 5 bases and the J gene end by 1 base; junction bases not matched to a gene: 6. The CDR3 totals 16 residues. The germline V gene has CDR1 MDHEN and CDR2 SYDVKM. The DNA of the CDR3 is TGTGCCAGCAGTCCCAGGACAGGGGTGAGCAATCAGCCCCAGCATTTT. Translating it yields CASSPRTGVSNQPQHF.

V usage is TRBV24-1 and J usage is TRBJ2-1; 9 bases match TRBD1. The CDR3 spans 16 residues. Germline trimming cut 9 bases from V and 6 bases from J; bases unmatched to any gene: 14. Per germline, CDR1 KGHDR and CDR2 SFDVKD. CDR3 coding DNA: TGTGCCACCGGCCCCGGGACAGGGAGTCCCGGCAATGAGCAGTTCTTC. This translates into CATGPGTGSPGNEQFF.

The chain carries TRBV7-9 and TRBJ2-1; tentatively, D is TRBD1 (8 bases). V lost 5 bases and J lost 9, with 29 bases in between. From germline, CDR1 is SEHNR and CDR2 FQNEAQ (reference sequence). The CDR3 sequence is 18 residues long. CDR3 loop: CASSTRPLVTGGLSEQFF. In DNA form, the CDR3 reads TGTGCCAGCAGCACCCGACCTCTAGTCACAGGGGGACTATCTGAGCAGTTCTTC.

This chain links TRBV3-1 (or the pseudogene TRBV3-2) with TRBJ2-7; the D gene is possibly TRBD1 (6 bases). CDR1 LGHDT and CDR2 YNNKEL come from the germline V gene (reference sequence). V shed 4 bases and J shed 6 bases, with 7 bases lying between them. The CDR3 is made up of 11 amino acids. CDR3 loop: CASSRRGEQYF. In DNA, the CDR3 is TGTGCCAGCAGCCGCAGGGGCGAGCAGTACTTC.

The J gene is TRBJ2-7, the V gene TRBV7-9, with TRBD1 identical over 7 bases. Germline CDR1 is SEHNR and CDR2 is FQNEAQ (reference sequence). The trim removed 1 base at V and 2 bases at J, leaving 2 bases unmatched. The CDR3 runs to 14 residues. This chain's CDR3 is CASSLGQGAYEQYF. The CDR3 bases are TGTGCCAGCAGCTTAGGCCAGGGGGCCTACGAGCAGTACTTC.

The genes are TRBV5-1 and TRBJ2-7; D might be TRBD2 (6 bases). Germline V CDR1 and CDR2: SGHRS, YFSETQ. V was shortened by 0 bases and J by 0 bases, with 10 bases between the two germline ends. The CDR3 contains 15 residues. The CDR3 region is CASSLDAGSSYEQYF. The CDR3 coding sequence is TGCGCCAGCAGCTTGGACGCCGGGAGCTCCTACGAGCAGTACTTC. Complete variable domain (other parts from reference TRBV5-1 and TRBJ2-7): KAGVTQTPRYLIKTRGQQVTLSCSPISGHRSVSWYQQTPGQGLQFLFEYFSETQRNKGNFPGRFSGRQFSNSRSEMNVSTLELGDSALYLCASSLDAGSSYEQYFGPGTRLTVT.

The rearrangement uses TRBV10-3 and TRBJ2-2, with 7 bases that match TRBD1. Germline V CDR1 and CDR2: ENHRY, SYGVKD. The CDR3 is 13 amino acids. V dropped 6 bases and J dropped 6; count of bases not matched to a gene: 4. CDR3 in amino acids: CAISQGTAGELFF. The CDR3 DNA reads TGTGCCATCAGCCAAGGGACAGCCGGGGAGCTGTTTTTT.

The chain recombines TRBV9 with TRBJ1-6; the match to TRBD1 covers 10 bases. The CDR3 spans 17 residues. Per germline, CDR1 SGDLS and CDR2 YYNGEE. Germline trimming cut 4 bases from V and 5 bases from J; bases unmatched to any gene: 9. This chain's CDR3 is CASSLDKTGGNNSPLHF. CDR3 nucleotides: TGTGCCAGCAGCCTTGATAAGACAGGGGGCAATAATTCACCCCTCCACTTT.

The genes are TRBV7-2 and TRBJ2-7, with a tentative D call TRBD2 (5 bases). The CDR3 covers 14 residues. The V gene lost 4 bases and the J gene lost 6 bases, with 16 bases spanning the gap. Germline V lookup: CDR1 SGHTA, CDR2 FQGNSA. The CDR3 coding sequence is TGTGCCAGCAGCTCTACTACTAGTTTAGCCGAGCAGTACTTC. Residues: CASSSTTSLAEQYF.

J is TRBJ2-7 and V is TRBV9; 9 bases fit TRBD1. The V gene's germline CDR1 is SGDLS and CDR2 YYNGEE. V was clipped by 7 bases and J by 2 bases; unmatched bases: 7. This CDR3 contains 14 residues. CDR3 nucleotides: TGTGCCAGCGAGGGGACAGGGTGGACCTACGAGCAGTACTTC. Translated: CASEGTGWTYEQYF.

The count of this clone is one. This chain connects TRBV14 to TRBJ1-1; maybe TRBD1 (6 bases). Germline V lookup: CDR1 SGHDN, CDR2 FVKESK. Trimming took off 5 bases at V and 4 bases at J, with 20 bases between the two ends. This CDR3 spans 16 amino acids. The CDR3 nucleotides are TGTGCCAGCAGCATCAACAGGGTGTCAACGGTCACTGAAGCTTTCTTT. Protein sequence: CASSINRVSTVTEAFF.

The chain joins TRBV5-8 to TRBJ2-7; perhaps TRBD1 as D (6 bases). The V end was cut by 4 bases, the J end by 1 base, with 9 bases between. Germline loops: CDR1 SGHTS, CDR2 YDEGEE. This CDR3 comprises 13 residues. DNA for the CDR3: TGTGCCAGCAGCCAGGACAGATCCTACGAGCAGTACTTC. Translating gives CASSQDRSYEQYF. The variable domain in full, with the rest retrieved from reference TRBV5-8 and TRBJ2-7, is EAGVTQSPTHLIKTRGQQATLRCSPISGHTSVYWYQQALGLGLQFLLWYDEGEERNRGNFPPRFSGRQFPNYSSELNVNALELEDSALYLCASSQDRSYEQYFGPGTRLTVT.

The V and J genes are TRBV19 and TRBJ1-5; 7 nucleotides align to TRBD1. Germline CDR1 LNHDA, CDR2 SQIVND (reference sequence). There are 17 residues in the CDR3. The V segment lost 5 bases and the J segment 2 bases; nucleotides outside the gene matches: 12. The CDR3 sequence is CASSPITGARGNQPQHF. The CDR3 region has the DNA TGTGCCAGTAGTCCGATCACAGGGGCGCGGGGCAATCAGCCCCAGCATTTT.